This TCR beta chain was sequenced during a study of beta chain features in type 1 diabetes. The study's findings and limits: A moderate, significant TCRB CDR3 shortening appeared in type 1 diabetes across four CD4+ subsets. Insertion counts at VDJ junctions were lower in type 1 diabetes patients, who also showed more deletions there.

About this clone: What it recognizes is unknown.

Stem cell-like memory, regulatory, central memory and naive CD4+ cells were sorted via CD45RO/CCR7/CD25/CD127/CD95/CD27. Of the isolated RNA, all was reverse transcribed, and so the sequenced material was expressed TCRB transcripts. Clones were sequenced by immunoSEQ multiplex PCR, and TCRdb holds only the in-frame ones, with some missing. The sample lists more than 350,000 clones; over 10% were seen once. This TCR was sampled from a woman under 30 in good health. Sequencing used naive CD4+ T cells from blood.

DNA for the CDR3: TGTGCCAGCAGCTTTTTGGGCAGACTCTACACCGGGGAGCTGTTTTTT. This translates into CASSFLGRLYTGELFF. This chain connects TRBV7-2 to TRBJ2-2; no firm D call. This CDR3 has 16 amino acids. Germline V lookup: CDR1 SGHTA, CDR2 FQGNSA. V lost 3 bases and J 3 bases, leaving 14 bases between the germline ends.